This entry lists 19 T cell receptor beta chains sequenced from one sample in a study of OX40 agonist ivuxolimab in advanced cancers. Library preparation was by the immunoSEQ multiplex PCR assay. The table comes from immuneACCESS by way of TCRdb, which keeps in-frame sequences with V and J called. Part of the clones is missing from these tables; in studies checked, under half for an unresolved V gene and the rest for unknown reasons. For this sample there are some 70,000 clones; 70% to 90% appear just once. The top ten constitute about 8.2% of the sample. The sequencing here drew on CD4+ or CD8+ T cells sorted from blood, taken in a trial of the OX40 agonist ivuxolimab. The source of these receptors is an adult with an advanced solid tumor such as melanoma, head and neck, liver or kidney cancer.

The rearrangement uses TRBV7-2 and TRBJ2-1; D remains ambiguous. Trimming cost V 5 bases and J 6 bases, with 8 bases left between them. Germline CDR1 is SGHTA and CDR2 is FQGNSA. There are 12 residues in the CDR3. The CDR3 DNA sequence: TGTGCCAGCAGCCCCGAATTCAATGAGCAGTTCTTC. It encodes CASSPEFNEQFF. The full variable domain, with the rest looked up from reference TRBV7-2 and TRBJ2-1, is GAGVSQSPSNKVTEKGKDVELRCDPISGHTALYWYRQSLGQGLEFLIYFQGNSAPDKSGLPSDRFSAERTGGSVSTLTIQRTQQEDSAVYLCASSPEFNEQFFGPGTRLTVL.

The chain couples TRBV5-1 to TRBJ2-7; 13 bases fit TRBD2. Germline CDR1 SGHRS, CDR2 YFSETQ. Germline trimming cut 5 bases from V and 2 bases from J; bases unmatched to any gene: 4. The CDR3 consists of 15 residues. This CDR3 is CASSQTSGGTYEQYF. The CDR3 bases are TGCGCCAGCAGTCAGACTAGCGGGGGGACCTACGAGCAGTACTTC. Full variable domain (missing parts from reference TRBV5-1 and TRBJ2-7): KAGVTQTPRYLIKTRGQQVTLSCSPISGHRSVSWYQQTPGQGLQFLFEYFSETQRNKGNFPGRFSGRQFSNSRSEMNVSTLELGDSALYLCASSQTSGGTYEQYFGPGTRLTVT.

The rearrangement uses TRBV18 and TRBJ2-7; D not resolved. Trimming stripped 6 bases from V and 4 bases from J, with 10 bases between. Germline CDR1 reads KGHSH; CDR2 reads LQKENI. This CDR3 comprises 12 residues. The CDR3, as DNA: TGTGCCAGCTCCCCGGACGGATACGAGCAGTACTTC. The encoded protein is CASSPDGYEQYF. Full variable domain (outside the CDR3, taken from reference TRBV18 and TRBJ2-7): NAGVMQNPRHLVRRRGQEARLRCSPMKGHSHVYWYRQLPEEGLKFMVYLQKENIIDESGMPKERFSAEFPKEGPSILRIQQVVRGDSAAYFCASSPDGYEQYFGPGTRLTVT.

A remark on this clone: One end of the junction fails to match germline, which may point to a read error. CDR3 nucleotide sequence: TGTGCCGGCAGCTCGGGGACTCCGAATAATTCACCCCTCCACTTT. It yields the protein CAGSSGTPNNSPLHF. V is TRBV2 and J is TRBJ1-6; possible D gene TRBD1, 5 bases. Germline V gives CDR1 SNHLY, CDR2 FYNNEI. The CDR3 is made up of 15 amino acids.

The rearrangement joins TRBV7-2 to TRBJ2-7, with 9 bases identical to TRBD1. The V gene end was trimmed by 5 bases and the J gene end by 4 bases; junction bases not matched to a gene: 12. Germline V CDR1 and CDR2: SGHTA, FQGNSA. The CDR3 has 16 amino acids. This CDR3 reads CASSPRRGQGLYEQYF. The DNA for the CDR3 is TGTGCCAGCAGCCCGAGGCGGGGACAGGGTCTTTACGAGCAGTACTTC.

The V and J genes are TRBV4-3 and TRBJ1-2, with unresolved D. The CDR3 runs 13 residues. The germline V and J ends were trimmed by 8 bases and 7 bases, with 17 bases remaining between them. Germline-derived CDR1 and CDR2 are LGHNA and YSLEER. In DNA form, the CDR3 reads TGCGCCAGCTCCGATGGGATAATCGGTGGCTACACCTTC. This gives the protein CASSDGIIGGYTF.

The CDR3 coding sequence is TGTGCCAGCAGCACTTTAGAGAGGGGGAATCAGCCCCAGCATTTT. Encoded protein: CASSTLERGNQPQHF. The rearrangement links TRBV6-5 to TRBJ1-5; D is perhaps TRBD1 (6 bases). V lost 6 bases and J lost 4, with 16 bases in between. This CDR3 contains 15 residues. CDR1 MNHEY and CDR2 SVGAGI come from the germline V gene.

The rearrangement joins TRBV18 to TRBJ1-3, with D tentatively TRBD1 (5 bases). Trimming removed 4 bases at V and 4 bases at J, with 14 bases between. The V gene's germline CDR1 is KGHSH and CDR2 LQKENI. The CDR3 consists of 15 residues. The CDR3, as DNA: TGTGCCAGCTCACTGGGACCGAGGATAGGAAACACCATATATTTT. Protein sequence: CASSLGPRIGNTIYF.

The chain employs TRBV5-4 and TRBJ2-1; 7 nucleotides line up with TRBD1. Germline CDR1 is SGHNT and CDR2 is YYREEE (reference sequence). CDR3 size: 13 residues. V lost 7 bases to trimming and J lost 8 bases; unmatched junction nucleotides: 9. In DNA, the CDR3 is TGTGCCAGCGGTTCTAGGGGGCTCGATGAGCAGTTCTTC. Translated, it gives CASGSRGLDEQFF.

The rearrangement joins TRBV27 to TRBJ1-2; TRBD1 is a possible D gene (5 bases). The CDR3 consists of 16 residues. Trimming pared 6 bases from V and 4 bases from J, leaving 21 bases between. Germline CDR1 is MNHEY and CDR2 is SMNVEV (reference sequence). DNA for the CDR3: TGTGCCAGCAGAATCAAACCGGGGCCGCTAGGCTATGGCTACACCTTC. As protein: CASRIKPGPLGYGYTF.

Concerning this clone: Other DNA sequences in the sample encode the same CDR3. The rearrangement links TRBV7-2 to TRBJ1-3; D is unresolved. Germline assignment: CDR1 SGHTA and CDR2 FQGNSA. The CDR3 has 12 amino acids. Trimming stripped 0 bases from V and 7 bases from J, with 4 bases between. The CDR3 sequence: CASSLAGNTIYF. CDR3 in DNA: TGTGCCAGCAGCTTAGCCGGCAACACCATATATTTT. Variable domain in full (rest from reference TRBV7-2 and TRBJ1-3): GAGVSQSPSNKVTEKGKDVELRCDPISGHTALYWYRQSLGQGLEFLIYFQGNSAPDKSGLPSDRFSAERTGGSVSTLTIQRTQQEDSAVYLCASSLAGNTIYFGEGSWLTVV.

The J gene is TRBJ2-5, the V gene TRBV7-2, with D unresolved. The CDR3 is 14 residues long. Trimming pared 2 bases from V and 1 base from J, leaving 8 bases between. Germline lookup yields CDR1 SGHTA and CDR2 FQGNSA. In nucleotides, the CDR3 is TGTGCCAGCAGCTTAATTGGTACCCAAGAGACCCAGTACTTC. Its translation is CASSLIGTQETQYF.

In this sample, this clone turned up a few times. The genes are TRBV6-1 and TRBJ1-2; tentative D call: TRBD1 (5 bases). There are 13 residues in the CDR3. Germline CDR1 MNHNS, CDR2 SASEGT. Deletions cut 8 bases from V and 10 bases from J, with 20 bases between. The CDR3 DNA is TGTGCCAGCCGCTCAACCGGGGACTACATCTACACCTTC. Protein product: CASRSTGDYIYTF.

V usage is TRBV9 and J usage is TRBJ2-3; 7 bases are a match to TRBD1. Germline values: CDR1 SGDLS, CDR2 YYNGEE. V shed 4 bases and J 1 base; nucleotides not matched to a gene: 3. This CDR3 has 14 residues. The CDR3, as DNA: TGTGCCAGCAGCTGGGACAGCCGCACAGATACGCAGTATTTT. It encodes CASSWDSRTDTQYF.

Sample share makes this clone hyperexpanded. The chain uses TRBV7-3 and TRBJ2-3; D remains ambiguous. CDR1 is SGHTA and CDR2 is FQGTGA in the germline V gene. V dropped 4 bases and J dropped 3 bases, with 11 bases sitting between them. There are 14 residues in the CDR3. The CDR3 sequence: CASSSSLGTDTQYF. Written as DNA, the CDR3 is TGTGCCAGCAGCTCTTCTCTAGGAACAGATACGCAGTATTTT.

The chain has TRBV10-3 and TRBJ1-2; 9 positions match TRBD1. Germline lookup yields CDR1 ENHRY and CDR2 SYGVKD. Trimming took 4 bases from V and 3 from J; bases not matched to a gene: 0. CDR3 length equals 13 residues. In DNA, the CDR3 is TGTGCCATCAGTGGGACAGGGGACTATGGCTACACCTTC. It specifies CAISGTGDYGYTF.

V usage is TRBV5-6 and J usage is TRBJ1-3; TRBD1 agrees at 7 bases. Germline V gene data show CDR1 as SGHDT and CDR2 as YYEEEE. V was pared by 4 bases and J by 0 bases, with 4 bases of the junction left unmatched. This CDR3 has 15 amino acids. The DNA for the CDR3 is TGTGCCAGCAGCCAGGGGACAGCCTCTGGAAACACCATATATTTT. Protein sequence: CASSQGTASGNTIYF.

DNA of the CDR3: TGTGCCATCAGTGAGTCGAGTGCCGGGGGCACTGAAGCTTTCTTT. As protein: CAISESSAGGTEAFF. V and J are TRBV10-3 and TRBJ1-1, with a possible D match to TRBD1 (5 bases). Trimming cost V 0 bases and J 4 bases, with 12 bases left between them. CDR1 and CDR2 from the germline V gene are ENHRY and SYGVKD. The CDR3 has 15 amino acids.

In its sample, this clone was seen a few times. V and J are TRBV29-1 and TRBJ1-1, with D possibly being TRBD1 (5 bases). CDR1 is SQVTM, CDR2 ANQGSEA, per germline. The CDR3 extends over 13 amino acids. The V and J ends lost 7 bases and 2 bases respectively, with 14 bases between them. The CDR3 DNA follows: TGCAGCGCTCGACGGACATCCAACACTGAAGCTTTCTTT. Translating gives CSARRTSNTEAFF.